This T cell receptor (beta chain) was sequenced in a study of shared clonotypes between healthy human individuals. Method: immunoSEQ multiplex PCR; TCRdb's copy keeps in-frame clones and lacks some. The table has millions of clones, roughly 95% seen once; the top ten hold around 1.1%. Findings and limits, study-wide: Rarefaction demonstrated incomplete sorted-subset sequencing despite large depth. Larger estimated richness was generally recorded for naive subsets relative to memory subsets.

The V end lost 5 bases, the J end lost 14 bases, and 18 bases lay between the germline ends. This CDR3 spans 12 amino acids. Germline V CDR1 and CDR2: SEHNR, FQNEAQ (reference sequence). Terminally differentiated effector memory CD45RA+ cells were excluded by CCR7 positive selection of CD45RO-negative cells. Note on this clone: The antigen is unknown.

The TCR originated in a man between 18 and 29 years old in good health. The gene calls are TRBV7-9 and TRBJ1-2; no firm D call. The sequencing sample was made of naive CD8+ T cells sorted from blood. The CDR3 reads CASSGPRVEETF. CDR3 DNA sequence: TGTGCCAGCAGCGGGCCCCGGGTAGAAGAGACCTTC.